The rows below give T cell receptor beta chains drawn from one sample of a study of spatial heterogeneity in lung cancer. TCRdb reprocessed the 5' RACE reads via MiXCR and lists one record per CDR3 protein. The profile shows roughly 8,400 distinct CDR3 sequences, less than 15% of them singletons. Sample: lung tumor tissue, taken at surgery. The receptors originated from a male donor with early-stage non-small cell lung cancer. The CDR3 runs from the conserved cysteine through the conserved F or W. The D gene is left open where the match is weak. Part of the rows lack a size; the others show once, few, many or a class for expanded clones.

d_gene: NA; j_gene: TRBJ2-5; v_gene: TRBV5-1; abundance: many; CDR3nt: TGCGCCAGCAGCTCCCAGGGAAGGGAGACCCAGTACTTC; CDR3aa: CASSSQGRETQYF
d_gene: TRBD1; j_gene: TRBJ1-4; v_gene: TRBV7-2; abundance: many; CDR3nt: TGTGCCAGCAGCTTAGGAGGGGGCTTCGGTGAAAAACTGTTTTTT; CDR3aa: CASSLGGGFGEKLFF
d_gene: NA; j_gene: TRBJ2-1; v_gene: TRBV6-2/TRBV6-3; abundance: many; CDR3nt: TGTGCCACCGCTCAGGGAGATGAGCAGTTCTTC; CDR3aa: CATAQGDEQFF
d_gene: TRBD1; j_gene: TRBJ2-4; v_gene: TRBV11-2; abundance: many; CDR3nt: TGTGCCAGCAGCGGACAGGGGATCGGCATTCAGTACTTC; CDR3aa: CASSGQGIGIQYF
d_gene: NA; j_gene: TRBJ2-5; v_gene: TRBV11-2; abundance: many; CDR3nt: TGTGCCAGCAGCTTTGGGAGCCTCCAAGAGACCCAGTACTTC; CDR3aa: CASSFGSLQETQYF
d_gene: TRBD2; j_gene: TRBJ2-1; v_gene: TRBV5-1; abundance: many; CDR3nt: TGCGCCAGCGGACTAGCGGGAGCCGGTGAGCAGTTCTTC; CDR3aa: CASGLAGAGEQFF
d_gene: TRBD2; j_gene: TRBJ2-2; v_gene: TRBV5-6; abundance: many; CDR3nt: TGTGCCAGCAGCCGGAGACTAGCGGGCGATCTTAACACCGGGGAGCTGTTTTTT; CDR3aa: CASSRRLAGDLNTGELFF
d_gene: TRBD2; j_gene: TRBJ2-1; v_gene: TRBV27; abundance: many; CDR3nt: TGTGCCAGCAGCCTAATGGGCGGGAGCAGAGGTGAGCAGTTCTTC; CDR3aa: CASSLMGGSRGEQFF
d_gene: NA; j_gene: TRBJ2-1; v_gene: TRBV6-5; abundance: medium-sized; CDR3nt: TGTGCCAGCAGTTTAGGTGAACAGTTCTTC; CDR3aa: CASSLGEQFF
d_gene: NA; j_gene: TRBJ1-1; v_gene: TRBV5-6; abundance: many; CDR3nt: TGTGCCAGCAGCCCCCAGGCAGGAGGCTACACTGAAGCTTTCTTT; CDR3aa: CASSPQAGGYTEAFF
d_gene: NA; j_gene: TRBJ1-2; v_gene: TRBV5-1; abundance: few; CDR3nt: TGCGCCAGCAGCTCCTACGAAAGGGGAAGGGATGGCTACACCTTC; CDR3aa: CASSSYERGRDGYTF
d_gene: NA; j_gene: TRBJ2-1; v_gene: TRBV11-2; abundance: few; CDR3nt: TGTGCCAGCAGCTTAGGTCGGCTCTCCCTAACGAATGAGCAGTTCTTC; CDR3aa: CASSLGRLSLTNEQFF
d_gene: NA; j_gene: TRBJ2-7; v_gene: TRBV4-3; abundance: medium-sized; CDR3nt: TGCGCCAGCTCTCCGAATGGGGGTGGCGAGCAGTACTTC; CDR3aa: CASSPNGGGEQYF
d_gene: TRBD1; j_gene: TRBJ2-5; v_gene: TRBV11-2; abundance: medium-sized; CDR3nt: TGTGCCAGCAGCTTACGCACCCGGGACAGGGCAGAGACCCAGTACTTC; CDR3aa: CASSLRTRDRAETQYF
d_gene: TRBD1; j_gene: TRBJ2-7; v_gene: TRBV20-1; abundance: many; CDR3nt: TGCAGTGCTAGAGACAGACAGGGGTGGACCTACGAGCAGTACTTC; CDR3aa: CSARDRQGWTYEQYF
d_gene: TRBD1; j_gene: TRBJ2-5; v_gene: TRBV7-2; abundance: many; CDR3nt: TGTGCCAGCAGCTTAGGAGGGACAGGGGGAGGGGAGACCCAGTACTTC; CDR3aa: CASSLGGTGGGETQYF
d_gene: NA; j_gene: TRBJ1-1; v_gene: TRBV14; abundance: many; CDR3nt: TGTGCCAGCAGCTCAGGGAAGGAGGCTGAAGCTTTCTTT; CDR3aa: CASSSGKEAEAFF
d_gene: NA; j_gene: TRBJ2-3; v_gene: TRBV6-1; abundance: many; CDR3nt: TGTGCCAGCACTAAGCACAGGGCCTTTAGCACAGATACGCAGTATTTT; CDR3aa: CASTKHRAFSTDTQYF
d_gene: NA; j_gene: TRBJ2-1; v_gene: TRBV4-3; abundance: many; CDR3nt: TGCGCCAGCAGCCTCATGCCGGGGGAGCAGTTCTTC; CDR3aa: CASSLMPGEQFF
d_gene: TRBD2; j_gene: TRBJ2-1; v_gene: TRBV2; abundance: NA; CDR3nt: TGTGCCAGCAGTGCTAGCGGGGACAATGAGCAGTTCTTC; CDR3aa: CASSASGDNEQFF
d_gene: TRBD1; j_gene: TRBJ1-6; v_gene: TRBV12-3/TRBV12-4; abundance: many; CDR3nt: TGTGCCAGCACCCTGACAGGGGGTTCACCCCTCCACTTT; CDR3aa: CASTLTGGSPLHF
d_gene: NA; j_gene: TRBJ2-3; v_gene: TRBV7-2; abundance: few; CDR3nt: TGTGCCAGCAGCTTAGAGGTACCCACAGATACGCAGTATTTT; CDR3aa: CASSLEVPTDTQYF
d_gene: NA; j_gene: TRBJ2-1; v_gene: TRBV20-1; abundance: medium-sized; CDR3nt: TGCAGTGCTAGCGTTGTCTCGTTTTACAATGAGCAGTTCTTC; CDR3aa: CSASVVSFYNEQFF
d_gene: TRBD1; j_gene: TRBJ2-2; v_gene: TRBV7-2; abundance: many; CDR3nt: TGTGCCAGCAGCCTACGGACAGGGGGGCCAGCGAACACCGGGGAGCTGTTTTTT; CDR3aa: CASSLRTGGPANTGELFF
d_gene: TRBD2; j_gene: TRBJ2-3; v_gene: TRBV4-1; abundance: medium-sized; CDR3nt: TGCGCCAGCAGCATCGGACTAGCGGGCAGCACAGATACGCAGTATTTT; CDR3aa: CASSIGLAGSTDTQYF
d_gene: TRBD2; j_gene: TRBJ2-1; v_gene: TRBV2; abundance: many; CDR3nt: TGTGCCAGTCTCAGGGCGGGAGATGAGCAGTTCTTC; CDR3aa: CASLRAGDEQFF
d_gene: NA; j_gene: TRBJ2-5; v_gene: TRBV5-1; abundance: many; CDR3nt: TGCGCCAGCAGCTTGGATGTTAGTAATAGAGAGACCCAGTACTTC; CDR3aa: CASSLDVSNRETQYF
d_gene: TRBD2; j_gene: TRBJ2-7; v_gene: TRBV20-1; abundance: many; CDR3nt: TGCAGTGCTGAGACTAGCGGAGGGGGGGAGCAGTACTTC; CDR3aa: CSAETSGGGEQYF
d_gene: NA; j_gene: TRBJ1-2; v_gene: TRBV20-1; abundance: medium-sized; CDR3nt: TGCAGTGCTAGAGATCATGGAGGTAGCTATGGCTACACCTTC; CDR3aa: CSARDHGGSYGYTF
d_gene: NA; j_gene: TRBJ2-5; v_gene: TRBV24-1; abundance: large; CDR3nt: TGTGCCACCAGTGATTCGGGGGTCTCCATCTACCAAGAGACCCAGTACTTC; CDR3aa: CATSDSGVSIYQETQYF
d_gene: NA; j_gene: TRBJ2-1; v_gene: TRBV20-1; abundance: few; CDR3nt: TGCAGTGCCCTCCTAGGCAATGAGCAGTTCTTC; CDR3aa: CSALLGNEQFF
d_gene: NA; j_gene: TRBJ2-7; v_gene: TRBV7-9; abundance: medium-sized; CDR3nt: TGTGCCAGCAGCTTATTGGGAGGGGGATCGTCCTACGAGCAGTACTTC; CDR3aa: CASSLLGGGSSYEQYF
d_gene: NA; j_gene: TRBJ2-3; v_gene: TRBV29-1; abundance: medium-sized; CDR3nt: TGCAGCGTTGCGTCCACGGGGCTCACAGATACGCAGTATTTT; CDR3aa: CSVASTGLTDTQYF
d_gene: TRBD2; j_gene: TRBJ2-1; v_gene: TRBV7-2; abundance: many; CDR3nt: TGTGCCAGCAGTTTAGCGGGAGGGGTATCCTACAATGAGCAGTTCTTC; CDR3aa: CASSLAGGVSYNEQFF
d_gene: TRBD2; j_gene: TRBJ2-7; v_gene: TRBV20-1; abundance: many; CDR3nt: TGCAGTGCTAGACCTAGGACTAGCGGGTTAGCCTACGAGCAGTACTTC; CDR3aa: CSARPRTSGLAYEQYF
d_gene: TRBD1; j_gene: TRBJ2-7; v_gene: TRBV25-1; abundance: medium-sized; CDR3nt: TGTGCCAGCAGTGAAATGACAGGGGAAGAGCAGTACTTC; CDR3aa: CASSEMTGEEQYF
d_gene: TRBD1; j_gene: TRBJ1-1; v_gene: TRBV5-1; abundance: NA; CDR3nt: TGCGCCAGCAGTTCGTTACACAGGGGGGAAGCTGAAGCTTTCTTT; CDR3aa: CASSSLHRGEAEAFF
d_gene: TRBD1; j_gene: TRBJ2-2; v_gene: TRBV20-1; abundance: NA; CDR3nt: TGCAGTGCTAGAGGACAGGGGGCAGCCGGGGAGCTGTTTTTT; CDR3aa: CSARGQGAAGELFF
d_gene: TRBD1; j_gene: TRBJ1-2; v_gene: TRBV2; abundance: medium-sized; CDR3nt: TGTGCCAGCGGACAGGGTCTAGGCTACACCTTC; CDR3aa: CASGQGLGYTF
d_gene: NA; j_gene: TRBJ1-4; v_gene: TRBV5-1; abundance: many; CDR3nt: TGCGCCAGCAGCTTGGTAGCGTCAACTAATGAAAAACTGTTTTTT; CDR3aa: CASSLVASTNEKLFF
d_gene: TRBD1; j_gene: TRBJ2-3; v_gene: TRBV7-7; abundance: many; CDR3nt: TGTGCCAGCAGCCAAGGGGACAGGGCTACGCAGTATTTT; CDR3aa: CASSQGDRATQYF
d_gene: NA; j_gene: TRBJ2-1; v_gene: TRBV29-1; abundance: NA; CDR3nt: TGCAGCGTTGAAGGAGGGACCTACAATGAGCAGTTCTTC; CDR3aa: CSVEGGTYNEQFF
d_gene: TRBD2; j_gene: TRBJ2-3; v_gene: TRBV18; abundance: many; CDR3nt: TGTGCCAGCTCACCAGCAGCGGGATTTACAGATACGCAGTATTTT; CDR3aa: CASSPAAGFTDTQYF
d_gene: NA; j_gene: TRBJ2-7; v_gene: TRBV27; abundance: many; CDR3nt: TGTGCCAGCAGTCGAAACGGCGGATACGAGCAGTACTTC; CDR3aa: CASSRNGGYEQYF
d_gene: NA; j_gene: TRBJ2-1; v_gene: TRBV29-1; abundance: many; CDR3nt: TGCAGCGTTGAAGATCAAGAATTGCGGTTCTTC; CDR3aa: CSVEDQELRFF
d_gene: NA; j_gene: TRBJ1-1; v_gene: TRBV2; abundance: many; CDR3nt: TGTGCCAGCACACGGGAGAACACTGAAGCTTTCTTT; CDR3aa: CASTRENTEAFF
d_gene: NA; j_gene: TRBJ2-3; v_gene: TRBV6-2/TRBV6-3; abundance: many; CDR3nt: TGTGCCAGCAGGAGGGGAGGTGCCAGCACAGATACGCAGTATTTT; CDR3aa: CASRRGGASTDTQYF
d_gene: NA; j_gene: TRBJ1-2; v_gene: TRBV6-6; abundance: many; CDR3nt: TGTGCCAGCAGCCTCGCCACCGGGCAAGGCTACACCTTC; CDR3aa: CASSLATGQGYTF
d_gene: NA; j_gene: TRBJ2-3; v_gene: TRBV27; abundance: many; CDR3nt: TGTGCCAGCAGCCCTACCTATAGCGGCACAGATACGCAGTATTTT; CDR3aa: CASSPTYSGTDTQYF
d_gene: NA; j_gene: TRBJ2-3; v_gene: TRBV5-6; abundance: NA; CDR3nt: TGTGCCAGCAGCTTGGTCGGGCGGAGCGCTGATGATTCGCAGTATTTT; CDR3aa: CASSLVGRSADDSQYF